These 28 T cell receptor beta chains share one sample of origin, sequenced in a study of blood T cell repertoires in COVID-19. Clones were sequenced by immunoSEQ multiplex PCR, and TCRdb holds only the in-frame ones, with some missing. The sample yields roughly 230,000 clones, 65% to 85% seen once. Sample: PBMCs or T cells enriched from blood (not recorded which). These receptors all come from a woman aged 60-70 years who had recovered from COVID-19.

The chain carries TRBV7-6 and TRBJ1-1, with 7 bases lining up with TRBD1. Germline V gene lookup returns CDR1 SGHVS and CDR2 FNYEAQ. The CDR3 runs to 16 residues. The V segment lost 4 bases and the J segment 1 base; nucleotides outside the gene matches: 9. CDR3 region: CASSSLPGQRNTEAFF. The DNA of the CDR3 is TGTGCCAGCAGCTCACTTCCGGGACAGCGGAACACTGAAGCTTTCTTT.

The rearrangement joins TRBV5-4 to TRBJ1-6; 11 bases are a match to TRBD1. V shed 4 bases, J shed 8 bases, and the junction held 5 bases outside the gene matches. This CDR3 has 15 residues. Per germline, CDR1 SGHNT and CDR2 YYREEE (reference sequence). The DNA for the CDR3 is TGTGCCAGCAGCCGGACAGGGGGCGGTGATTCACCCCTCCACTTT. It codes for CASSRTGGGDSPLHF.

The V gene is TRBV10-1, the J gene TRBJ2-7, with a tentative D call TRBD1 (5 bases). Germline V CDR1 and CDR2: WNHNN, SYGVQD (reference sequence). V was trimmed by 3 bases and J by 2 bases, leaving 14 bases between them. The CDR3 spans 15 residues. CDR3 amino acids: CASSEGVTGAYEQYF. The CDR3 DNA sequence: TGCGCCAGCAGTGAAGGGGTAACAGGAGCCTACGAGCAGTACTTC.

The chain employs TRBV2 and TRBJ1-4; D perhaps matches TRBD1 (6 bases). Germline-derived CDR1 and CDR2 are SNHLY and FYNNEI. The CDR3 is 15 residues long. Between the trimmed V and J ends, which lost 6 bases and 3 bases, there was a span of 14 bases. In nucleotides, the CDR3 is TGTGCCAGCAGAAAACAGGGAGAGTCTAATGAAAAACTGTTTTTT. Amino acids: CASRKQGESNEKLFF.

V usage is TRBV4-3 and J usage is TRBJ1-2; possibly TRBD1 for D (5 bases). Germline V CDR1 and CDR2: LGHNA, YSLEER. V gave up 0 bases and J gave up 2 bases, with 10 bases separating them. This CDR3 spans 15 amino acids. CDR3 residues: CASSQDMGRNYGYTF. DNA of the CDR3: TGCGCCAGCAGCCAAGATATGGGGCGGAACTATGGCTACACCTTC.

This clone appeared a few times. The chain combines TRBV7-9 with TRBJ1-2, with a weak D call TRBD1 (6 bases). This CDR3 spans 16 amino acids. Germline loops: CDR1 SEHNR, CDR2 FQNEAQ (reference sequence). The V end was cut by 1 base, the J end by 5 bases, with 17 bases between. This CDR3 reads CASSLDGTSSKYGYTF. The CDR3 coding sequence is TGTGCCAGCAGCTTAGATGGGACATCCTCGAAGTATGGCTACACCTTC.

V usage is TRBV27 and J usage is TRBJ1-2; D possibly corresponds to TRBD1 (5 bases). Germline V gene data show CDR1 as MNHEY and CDR2 as SMNVEV (reference sequence). V lost 4 bases and J 0 bases, leaving 15 bases between the germline ends. The CDR3 loop spans 16 amino acids. CDR3 coding DNA: TGTGCCAGCAGTTCCACGGACTCGGGGGCTAACTATGGCTACACCTTC. It specifies CASSSTDSGANYGYTF.

Only a few counts were recorded for this clone. The chain combines TRBV7-3 with TRBJ2-2, with 8 positions matching TRBD2. J lost 1 base, V lost 1 base, and 2 bases had no gene match. The CDR3 has 16 residues. The germline gives CDR1 SGHTA, CDR2 FQGTGA. CDR3 sequence reads: CASSLRRGENTGELFF. As DNA, the CDR3 is TGTGCCAGCAGCTTAAGGCGGGGGGAGAACACCGGGGAGCTGTTTTTT.

This chain connects TRBV3-1 (or the pseudogene TRBV3-2) to TRBJ2-7, with TRBD1 as a possible D gene (6 bases). The germline gives CDR1 LGHDT, CDR2 YNNKEL (reference sequence). The CDR3 is 17 amino acids. Trimming took 4 bases from V and 1 from J, leaving 20 bases between them. The CDR3 DNA reads TGTGCCAGCAGCCTACAACCTCCGGGACATTATTCCTACGAGCAGTACTTC. Amino acid sequence: CASSLQPPGHYSYEQYF.

The rearrangement links TRBV19 to TRBJ1-5, with 8 bases aligning to TRBD1. This CDR3 has 15 amino acids. Germline lookup yields CDR1 LNHDA and CDR2 SQIVND (reference sequence). Germline trimming cut 10 bases from V and 0 bases from J; bases unmatched to any gene: 8. The DNA of the CDR3 is TGTGCCACTAAAGGGACAGGTTATAGCAATCAGCCCCAGCATTTT. It is translated as CATKGTGYSNQPQHF.

The CDR3 sequence: CASTDRFYGYTF. The CDR3 coding sequence is TGTGCCAGTACCGATCGGTTCTATGGCTACACCTTC. This chain uses TRBV19 with TRBJ1-2, with D hard to call. In germline, CDR1 is LNHDA, CDR2 SQIVND (reference sequence). This CDR3 is 12 amino acids long. The V and J ends lost 7 bases and 4 bases respectively, with 10 bases between them. Combining the CDR3 with reference TRBV19 and TRBJ1-2 gives the whole variable domain DGGITQSPKYLFRKEGQNVTLSCEQNLNHDAMYWYRQDPGQGLRLIYYSQIVNDFQKGDIAEGYSVSREKKESFPLTVTSAQKNPTAFYLCASTDRFYGYTFGSGTRLTVV.

The gene calls are TRBV9 and TRBJ2-5, with TRBD2 as a possible D gene (6 bases). V lost 0 bases and J 4 bases, leaving 16 bases between the germline ends. The CDR3 runs 16 residues. The germline CDR1 and CDR2 sequences are SGDLS and YYNGEE. The CDR3 DNA follows: TGTGCCAGCAGCGTAGGTGGAGGCGGCGGGGCAGAGACCCAGTACTTC. The encoded protein is CASSVGGGGGAETQYF.

V usage is TRBV19 and J usage is TRBJ2-3; D may be TRBD1 (6 bases). V gave up 8 bases and J gave up 6 bases, with 15 bases separating them. The CDR3 spans 13 residues. Germline CDR1 is LNHDA and CDR2 is SQIVND (reference sequence). This chain's CDR3 is CASVRAQGDTQYF. CDR3 DNA: TGTGCCAGTGTTAGGGCCCAGGGGGATACGCAGTATTTT.

The chain is built from TRBV13 and TRBJ2-3; tentative D call: TRBD2 (5 bases). Per the germline V gene, CDR1 is PRHDT and CDR2 is FYEKMQ (reference sequence). V dropped 4 bases and J dropped 9 bases, with 8 bases sitting between them. This CDR3 is built from 11 residues. The CDR3 region has the DNA TGTGCCAGCAGCTACGAGCGGACGCAGTATTTT. This encodes CASSYERTQYF.

The gene calls are TRBV12-3 or TRBV12-4 and TRBJ1-4, with D unresolved. V was trimmed by 4 bases and J by 11 bases, leaving 11 bases between them. The CDR3 totals 12 residues. The DNA for the CDR3 is TGTGCCAGCAGTTACTTCGGAGGGAAACTGTTTTTT. This translates into CASSYFGGKLFF.

The rearrangement uses TRBV10-3 and TRBJ2-1; the match to TRBD1 covers 8 bases. CDR1 is ENHRY and CDR2 is SYGVKD in the germline V gene. The V gene end was trimmed by 4 bases and the J gene end by 7 bases; junction bases not matched to a gene: 6. The CDR3 has 14 amino acids. The CDR3 bases are TGTGCCATCAGTGGCCGACAGGGGTTGAATGAGCAGTTCTTC. Its protein is CAISGRQGLNEQFF.

V usage is TRBV7-2 and J usage is TRBJ2-5, with TRBD1 as a possible D gene (5 bases). Trimming stripped 2 bases from V and 7 bases from J, with 5 bases between. Germline CDR1 SGHTA, CDR2 FQGNSA. The CDR3 loop spans 11 amino acids. DNA for the CDR3: TGTGCCAGCAGCTTAAGGGGGACCCAGTACTTC. The encoded protein is CASSLRGTQYF.

The chain uses TRBV2 and TRBJ2-5; perhaps TRBD2 as D (5 bases). CDR3 length equals 17 residues. The V gene lost 7 bases and the J gene lost 0 bases, with 21 bases spanning the gap. The V gene's germline CDR1 is SNHLY and CDR2 FYNNEI. The CDR3 region is CASTGKTDRAYQETQYF. In DNA form, the CDR3 reads TGTGCCAGCACGGGGAAGACGGATCGAGCGTACCAAGAGACCCAGTACTTC.

The chain joins TRBV19 to TRBJ2-7; TRBD1 agrees at 7 bases. Germline V CDR1 and CDR2: LNHDA, SQIVND (reference sequence). The CDR3 contains 15 residues. V was pared by 3 bases and J by 3 bases, with 8 bases of the junction left unmatched. The CDR3 DNA is TGTGCCAGTAGTATTTTCGAGACAGGGCACTACGAGCAGTACTTC. Its protein is CASSIFETGHYEQYF.

The V call is TRBV9, the J call TRBJ2-3; 8 nucleotides line up with TRBD1. The CDR3 is 17 residues long. Germline V gene sequence: CDR1 SGDLS, CDR2 YYNGEE. Losses at the gene ends were 4 bases for V and 1 base for J; bases not matched to a gene: 11. The DNA of the CDR3 is TGTGCCAGCAGCCTTCGGACAGGGCGGGATGGCACAGATACGCAGTATTTT. Protein product: CASSLRTGRDGTDTQYF.

This clone was observed many times. This chain joins TRBV5-1 and TRBJ2-2; 13 bases agree with TRBD2. This CDR3 is 16 amino acids long. V trimming: 4 bases; J trimming: 4 bases; junction bases outside the gene matches: 4. Per the germline V gene, CDR1 is SGHRS and CDR2 is YFSETQ. The CDR3 DNA is TGCGCCAGCAGCAGGACTAGCGGGAGACCCACCGGGGAGCTGTTTTTT. Protein sequence: CASSRTSGRPTGELFF.

This clone has more than one count but fewer than ten. J is TRBJ2-1 and V is TRBV10-1, with 10 bases lining up with TRBD2. This CDR3 spans 16 amino acids. Germline V gene lookup returns CDR1 WNHNN and CDR2 SYGVQD (reference sequence). Trimming removed 4 bases from V and 1 base from J; junction bases left unmatched: 4. The DNA for the CDR3 is TGCGCCAGCAGTGGATGGACTAGCGGATCCTACAATGAGCAGTTCTTC. Protein: CASSGWTSGSYNEQFF.

The rearrangement joins TRBV6-5 to TRBJ1-6, with TRBD1 matching over 8 bases. CDR1 and CDR2 (germline): MNHEY, SVGAGI. The CDR3 spans 15 residues. Trimming at V came to 6 bases and at J to 9 bases, leaving 10 bases not matched to a gene. CDR3 bases: TGTGCCAGCAGCTCCGGACAGGGAAGTAGTTCACCCCTCCACTTT. Protein: CASSSGQGSSSPLHF.

The rearrangement joins TRBV5-6 to TRBJ2-3; 9 nucleotides line up with TRBD1. Germline V gene sequence: CDR1 SGHDT, CDR2 YYEEEE. This CDR3 region has 15 residues. Losses at the gene ends were 3 bases for V and 7 bases for J; bases not matched to a gene: 9. The CDR3 region has the DNA TGTGCCAGCAGCTGGACAGGGGCTGCAGTAAATACGCAGTATTTT. Protein sequence: CASSWTGAAVNTQYF. The full variable domain, with the rest looked up from reference TRBV5-6 and TRBJ2-3, is DAGVTQSPTHLIKTRGQQVTLRCSPKSGHDTVSWYQQALGQGPQFIFQYYEEEERQRGNFPDRFSGHQFPNYSSELNVNALLLGDSALYLCASSWTGAAVNTQYFGPGTRLTVL.

CDR3 amino acids: CASSLGQSTDTQYF. CDR3 nucleotide sequence: TGTGCCAGCAGCCTCGGACAGTCCACAGATACGCAGTATTTT. The V call is TRBV7-8, the J call TRBJ2-3; TRBD1 is a possible D gene (6 bases). Germline loops: CDR1 SGHVS, CDR2 FQNEAQ. The CDR3 totals 14 residues. Trimming took off 5 bases at V and 2 bases at J, with 11 bases between the two ends.

The table lists this clone with a few counts. The CDR3 reads CASSLTRDRNNSPLHF. CDR3 bases: TGCGCCAGCAGCCTAACCCGGGACAGGAATAATTCACCCCTCCACTTT. The rearrangement uses TRBV4-1 and TRBJ1-6, with 8 bases aligning to TRBD1. The V and J ends lost 4 bases and 5 bases, in that order; junction bases with no gene match: 7. This CDR3 is built from 16 residues. Per germline, CDR1 MGHRA and CDR2 YSYEKL.

This chain uses TRBV5-1 with TRBJ2-5; 8 bases are a match to TRBD1. Germline V gene lookup returns CDR1 SGHRS and CDR2 YFSETQ. The CDR3 is 14 amino acids. V dropped 3 bases and J dropped 4; count of bases not matched to a gene: 5. Here the CDR3 reads CASSSTGQGETQYF. DNA for the CDR3: TGCGCCAGCAGCTCAACTGGACAGGGAGAGACCCAGTACTTC.

This clone was observed a single time. The chain carries TRBV5-1 and TRBJ1-2; D not certain. The germline CDR1 and CDR2 sequences are SGHRS and YFSETQ. V gave up 4 bases and J gave up 3 bases, with 16 bases separating them. CDR3 length: 15 amino acids. The DNA of the CDR3 is TGCGCCAGCAGCCCAAGTGGTTCAGGCGACTATGGCTACACCTTC. It encodes CASSPSGSGDYGYTF.